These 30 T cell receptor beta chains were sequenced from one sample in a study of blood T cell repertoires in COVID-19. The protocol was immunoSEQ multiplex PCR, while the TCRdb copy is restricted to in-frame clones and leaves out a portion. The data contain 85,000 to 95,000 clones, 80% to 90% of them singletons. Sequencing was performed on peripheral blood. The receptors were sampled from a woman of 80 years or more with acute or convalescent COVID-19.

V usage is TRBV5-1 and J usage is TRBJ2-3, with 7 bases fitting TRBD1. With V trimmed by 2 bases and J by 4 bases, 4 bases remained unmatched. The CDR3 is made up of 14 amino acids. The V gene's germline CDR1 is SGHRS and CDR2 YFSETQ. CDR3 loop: CASSFEGAPDTQYF. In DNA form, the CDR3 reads TGCGCCAGCAGCTTCGAGGGGGCCCCAGATACGCAGTATTTT.

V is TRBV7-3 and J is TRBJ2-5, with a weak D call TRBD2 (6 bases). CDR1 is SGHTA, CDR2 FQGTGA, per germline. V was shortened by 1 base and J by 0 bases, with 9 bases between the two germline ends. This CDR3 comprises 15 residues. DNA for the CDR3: TGTGCCAGCAGCTTAAGGGGCGGGGACCAAGAGACCCAGTACTTC. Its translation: CASSLRGGDQETQYF.

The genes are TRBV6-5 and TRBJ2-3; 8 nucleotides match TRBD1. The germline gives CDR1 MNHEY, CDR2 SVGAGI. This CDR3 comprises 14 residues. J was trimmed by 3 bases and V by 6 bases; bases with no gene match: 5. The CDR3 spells CASSRQGQTDTQYF. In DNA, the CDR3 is TGTGCCAGCAGCCGACAGGGGCAAACAGATACGCAGTATTTT.

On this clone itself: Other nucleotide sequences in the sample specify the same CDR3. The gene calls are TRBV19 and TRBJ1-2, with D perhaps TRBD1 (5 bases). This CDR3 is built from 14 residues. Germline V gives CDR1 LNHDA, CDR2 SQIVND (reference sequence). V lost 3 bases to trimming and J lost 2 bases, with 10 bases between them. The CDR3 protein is CASSISDSNYGYTF. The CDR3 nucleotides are TGTGCCAGTAGTATTTCAGACAGCAACTATGGCTACACCTTC.

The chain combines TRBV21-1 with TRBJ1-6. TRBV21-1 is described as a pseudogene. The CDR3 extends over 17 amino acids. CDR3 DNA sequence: TGTGCCAGCAGCAAAGATCCGTTTAGCTCCTATAATTCACCCCTCCACTTT. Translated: CASSKDPFSSYNSPLHF.

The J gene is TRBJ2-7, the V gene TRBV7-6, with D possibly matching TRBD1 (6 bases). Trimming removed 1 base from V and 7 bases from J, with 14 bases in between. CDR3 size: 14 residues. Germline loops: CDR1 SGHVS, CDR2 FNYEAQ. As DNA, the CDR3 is TGTGCCAGCAGCTTAGACAGAGGGGGAAGGGAGCAGTACTTC. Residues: CASSLDRGGREQYF.

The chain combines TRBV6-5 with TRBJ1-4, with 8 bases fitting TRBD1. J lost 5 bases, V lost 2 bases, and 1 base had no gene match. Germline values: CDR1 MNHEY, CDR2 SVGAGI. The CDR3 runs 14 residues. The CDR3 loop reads CASSYGQGNEKLFF. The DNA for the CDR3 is TGTGCCAGCAGTTACGGACAGGGCAATGAAAAACTGTTTTTT.

The CDR3 is CASSPENRGLGTGELFF. CDR3 bases: TGTGCCAGCAGCCCCGAAAACCGGGGTTTAGGCACCGGGGAGCTGTTTTTT. The chain uses TRBV5-8 and TRBJ2-2, with a tentative D call TRBD2 (5 bases). There are 17 residues in the CDR3. Trimming pared 4 bases from V and 4 bases from J, leaving 20 bases between. Germline V CDR1 and CDR2: SGHTS, YDEGEE.

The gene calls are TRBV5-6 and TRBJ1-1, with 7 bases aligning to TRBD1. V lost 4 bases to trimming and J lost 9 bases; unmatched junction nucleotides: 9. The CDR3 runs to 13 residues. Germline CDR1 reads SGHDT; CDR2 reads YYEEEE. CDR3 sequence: CASSVQGGSQAFF. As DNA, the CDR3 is TGTGCCAGCAGCGTGCAGGGGGGCTCTCAAGCTTTCTTT. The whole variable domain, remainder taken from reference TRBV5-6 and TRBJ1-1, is DAGVTQSPTHLIKTRGQQVTLRCSPKSGHDTVSWYQQALGQGPQFIFQYYEEEERQRGNFPDRFSGHQFPNYSSELNVNALLLGDSALYLCASSVQGGSQAFFGQGTRLTVV.

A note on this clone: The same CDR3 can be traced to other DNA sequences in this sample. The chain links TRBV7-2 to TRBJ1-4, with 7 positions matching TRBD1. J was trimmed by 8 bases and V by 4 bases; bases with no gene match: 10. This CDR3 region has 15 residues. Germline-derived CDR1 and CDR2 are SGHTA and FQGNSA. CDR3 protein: CASSSEGAGGEKLFF. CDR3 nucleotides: TGTGCCAGCAGCTCGGAGGGGGCGGGGGGGGAAAAACTGTTTTTT.

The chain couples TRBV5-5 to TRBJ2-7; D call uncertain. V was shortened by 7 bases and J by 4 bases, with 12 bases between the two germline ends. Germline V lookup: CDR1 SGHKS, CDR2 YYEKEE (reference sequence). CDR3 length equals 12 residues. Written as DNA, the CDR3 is TGTGCCAGCGGCCTAGACTTGTACGAGCAGTACTTC. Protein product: CASGLDLYEQYF.

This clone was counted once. CDR3 nucleotide sequence: TGTGCCAGTACCCCGAGAGGGGGGACAGGCGATCAGCCCCAGCATTTT. Protein: CASTPRGGTGDQPQHF. This chain uses TRBV19 with TRBJ1-5; 8 bases align to TRBD1. Germline loops: CDR1 LNHDA, CDR2 SQIVND (reference sequence). J was trimmed by 5 bases and V by 7 bases; bases with no gene match: 13. The CDR3 extends over 16 amino acids.

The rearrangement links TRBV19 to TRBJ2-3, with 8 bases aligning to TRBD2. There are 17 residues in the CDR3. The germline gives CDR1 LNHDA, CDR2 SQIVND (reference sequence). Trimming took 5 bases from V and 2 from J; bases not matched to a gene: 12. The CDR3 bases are TGTGCCAGTAGTTTAAGAGGTACTAGCGGAAACACAGATACGCAGTATTTT. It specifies CASSLRGTSGNTDTQYF.

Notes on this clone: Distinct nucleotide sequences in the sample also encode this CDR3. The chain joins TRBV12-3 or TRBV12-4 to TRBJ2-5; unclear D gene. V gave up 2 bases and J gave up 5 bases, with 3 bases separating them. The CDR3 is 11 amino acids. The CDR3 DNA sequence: TGTGCCAGCAGTTTACAGGAGACCCAGTACTTC. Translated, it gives CASSLQETQYF.

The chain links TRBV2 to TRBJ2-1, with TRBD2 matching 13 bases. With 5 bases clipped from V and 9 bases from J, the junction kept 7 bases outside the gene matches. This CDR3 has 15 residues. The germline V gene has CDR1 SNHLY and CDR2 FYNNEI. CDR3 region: CASSPTSGGASEQFF. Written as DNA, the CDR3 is TGTGCCAGCAGTCCTACTAGCGGGGGGGCAAGTGAGCAGTTCTTC.

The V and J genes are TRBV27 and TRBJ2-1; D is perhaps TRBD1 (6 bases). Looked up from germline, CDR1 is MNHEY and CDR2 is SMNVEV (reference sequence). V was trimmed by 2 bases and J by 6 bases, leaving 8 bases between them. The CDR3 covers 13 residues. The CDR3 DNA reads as TGTGCCAGCAGTTTAAGACAGGCCAATGAGCAGTTCTTC. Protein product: CASSLRQANEQFF.

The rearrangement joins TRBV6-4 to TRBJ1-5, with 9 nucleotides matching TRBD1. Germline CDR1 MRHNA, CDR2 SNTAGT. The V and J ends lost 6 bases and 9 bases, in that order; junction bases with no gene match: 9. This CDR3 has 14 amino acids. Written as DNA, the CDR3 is TGTGCCAGCAGGGGACAGGGAGGGATCACGCCCCAGCATTTT. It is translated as CASRGQGGITPQHF.

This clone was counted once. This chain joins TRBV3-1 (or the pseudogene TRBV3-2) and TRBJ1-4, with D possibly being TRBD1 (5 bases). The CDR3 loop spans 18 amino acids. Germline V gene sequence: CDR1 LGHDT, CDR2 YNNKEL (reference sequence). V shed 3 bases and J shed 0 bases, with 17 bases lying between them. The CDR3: CASSHGRAFTATNEKLFF. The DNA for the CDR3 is TGTGCCAGCAGCCATGGCAGGGCGTTTACGGCAACTAATGAAAAACTGTTTTTT.

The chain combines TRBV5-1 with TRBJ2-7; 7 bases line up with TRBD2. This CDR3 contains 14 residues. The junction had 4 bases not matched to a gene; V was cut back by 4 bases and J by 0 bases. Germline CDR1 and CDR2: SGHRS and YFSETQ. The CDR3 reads CASSPGGGSYEQYF. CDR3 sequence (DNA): TGCGCCAGCAGCCCTGGCGGGGGCTCCTACGAGCAGTACTTC.

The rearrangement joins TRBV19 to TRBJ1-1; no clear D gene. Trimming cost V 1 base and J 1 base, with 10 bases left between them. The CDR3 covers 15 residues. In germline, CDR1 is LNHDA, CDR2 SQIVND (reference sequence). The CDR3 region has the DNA TGTGCCAGTAGTATAGGCGGCATGACGAACACTGAAGCTTTCTTT. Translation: CASSIGGMTNTEAFF.

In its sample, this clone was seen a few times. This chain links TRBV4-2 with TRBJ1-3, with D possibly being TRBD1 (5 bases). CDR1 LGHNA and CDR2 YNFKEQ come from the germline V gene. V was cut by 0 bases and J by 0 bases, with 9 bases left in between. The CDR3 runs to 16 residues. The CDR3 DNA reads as TGTGCCAGCAGCCAAGATCAGGGCAACTCTGGAAACACCATATATTTT. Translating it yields CASSQDQGNSGNTIYF.

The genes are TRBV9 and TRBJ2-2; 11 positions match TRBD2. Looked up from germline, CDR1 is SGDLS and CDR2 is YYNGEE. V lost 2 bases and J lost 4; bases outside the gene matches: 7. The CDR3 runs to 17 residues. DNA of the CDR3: TGTGCCAGCAGCGTTTTCGGGACTAGCGGACCCACCGGGGAGCTGTTTTTT. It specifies CASSVFGTSGPTGELFF. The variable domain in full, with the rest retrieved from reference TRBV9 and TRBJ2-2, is DSGVTQTPKHLITATGQRVTLRCSPRSGDLSVYWYQQSLDQGLQFLIQYYNGEERAKGNILERFSAQQFPDLHSELNLSSLELGDSALYFCASSVFGTSGPTGELFFGEGSRLTVL.

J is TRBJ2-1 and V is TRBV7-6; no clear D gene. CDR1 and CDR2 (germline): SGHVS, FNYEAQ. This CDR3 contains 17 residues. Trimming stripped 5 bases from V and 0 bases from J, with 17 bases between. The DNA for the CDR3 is TGTGCCAGCAGCCTGAGCTCTAGATTCTTCTCCTACAATGAGCAGTTCTTC. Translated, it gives CASSLSSRFFSYNEQFF. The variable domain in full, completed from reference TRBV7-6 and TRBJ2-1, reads GAGVSQSPRYKVTKRGQDVALRCDPISGHVSLYWYRQALGQGPEFLTYFNYEAQQDKSGLPNDRFSAERPEGSISTLTIQRTEQRDSAMYRCASSLSSRFFSYNEQFFGPGTRLTVL.

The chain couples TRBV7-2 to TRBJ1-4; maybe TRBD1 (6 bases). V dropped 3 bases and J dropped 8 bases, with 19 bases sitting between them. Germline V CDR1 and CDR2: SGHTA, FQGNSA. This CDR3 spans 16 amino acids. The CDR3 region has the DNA TGTGCCAGCAGCTTGCAACAGGGATCACTACTGGAAAAACTGTTTTTT. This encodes CASSLQQGSLLEKLFF. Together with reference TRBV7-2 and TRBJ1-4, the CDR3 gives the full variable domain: GAGVSQSPSNKVTEKGKDVELRCDPISGHTALYWYRQSLGQGLEFLIYFQGNSAPDKSGLPSDRFSAERTGGSVSTLTIQRTQQEDSAVYLCASSLQQGSLLEKLFFGSGTQLSVL.

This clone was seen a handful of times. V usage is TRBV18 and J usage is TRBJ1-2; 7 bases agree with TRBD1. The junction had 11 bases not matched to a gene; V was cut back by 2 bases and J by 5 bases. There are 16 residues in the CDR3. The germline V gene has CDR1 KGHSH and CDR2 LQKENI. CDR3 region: CASSPEQGKGSYGYTF. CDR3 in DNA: TGTGCCAGCTCACCAGAACAGGGGAAGGGGAGTTATGGCTACACCTTC. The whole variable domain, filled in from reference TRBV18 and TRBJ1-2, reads NAGVMQNPRHLVRRRGQEARLRCSPMKGHSHVYWYRQLPEEGLKFMVYLQKENIIDESGMPKERFSAEFPKEGPSILRIQQVVRGDSAAYFCASSPEQGKGSYGYTFGSGTRLTVV.

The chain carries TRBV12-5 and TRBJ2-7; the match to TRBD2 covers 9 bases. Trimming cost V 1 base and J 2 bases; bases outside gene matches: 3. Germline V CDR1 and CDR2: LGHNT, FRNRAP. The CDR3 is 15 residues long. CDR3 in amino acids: CASGLATSGAYEQYF. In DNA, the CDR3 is TGTGCTAGTGGTTTGGCGACTAGCGGCGCCTACGAGCAGTACTTC.

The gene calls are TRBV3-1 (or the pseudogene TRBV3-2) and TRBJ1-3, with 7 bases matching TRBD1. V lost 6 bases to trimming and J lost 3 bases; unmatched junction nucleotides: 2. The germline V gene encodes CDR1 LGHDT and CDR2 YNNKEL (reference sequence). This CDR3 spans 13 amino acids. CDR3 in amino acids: CASRDRFGNTIYF. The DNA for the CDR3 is TGTGCCAGCAGGGACAGGTTTGGAAACACCATATATTTT.

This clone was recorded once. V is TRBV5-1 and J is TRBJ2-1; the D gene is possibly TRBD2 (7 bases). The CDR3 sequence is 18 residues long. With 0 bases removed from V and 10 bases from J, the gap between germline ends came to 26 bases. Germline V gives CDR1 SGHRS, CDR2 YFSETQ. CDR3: CASSLARGGRASLAEQFF. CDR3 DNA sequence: TGCGCCAGCAGCTTGGCCCGAGGGGGGAGGGCCTCCCTGGCAGAGCAGTTCTTC.

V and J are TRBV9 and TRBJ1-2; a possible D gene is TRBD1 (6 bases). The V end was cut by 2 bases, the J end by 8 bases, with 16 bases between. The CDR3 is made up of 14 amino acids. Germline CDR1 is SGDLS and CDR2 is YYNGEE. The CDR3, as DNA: TGTGCCAGCAGCGTTGGGTCGAAAGGGGGAGGCTACACCTTC. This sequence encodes CASSVGSKGGGYTF.

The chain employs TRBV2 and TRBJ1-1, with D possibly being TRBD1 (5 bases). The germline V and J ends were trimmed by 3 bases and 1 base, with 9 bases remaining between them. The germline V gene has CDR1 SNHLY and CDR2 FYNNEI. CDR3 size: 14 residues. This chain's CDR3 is CASSDTGENTEAFF. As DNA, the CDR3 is TGTGCCAGCAGTGATACGGGGGAGAACACTGAAGCTTTCTTT.